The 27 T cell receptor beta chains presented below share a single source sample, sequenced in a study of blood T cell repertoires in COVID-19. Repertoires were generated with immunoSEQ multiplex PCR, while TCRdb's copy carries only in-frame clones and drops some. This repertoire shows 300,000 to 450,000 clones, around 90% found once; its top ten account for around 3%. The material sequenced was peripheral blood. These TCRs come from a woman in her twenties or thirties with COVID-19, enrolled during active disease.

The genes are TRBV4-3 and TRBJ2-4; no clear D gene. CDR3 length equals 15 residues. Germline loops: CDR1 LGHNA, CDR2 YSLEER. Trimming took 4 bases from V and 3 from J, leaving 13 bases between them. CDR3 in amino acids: CASSLRPLGKNIQYF. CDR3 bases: TGCGCCAGCAGCCTCCGGCCCCTAGGCAAAAACATTCAGTACTTC.

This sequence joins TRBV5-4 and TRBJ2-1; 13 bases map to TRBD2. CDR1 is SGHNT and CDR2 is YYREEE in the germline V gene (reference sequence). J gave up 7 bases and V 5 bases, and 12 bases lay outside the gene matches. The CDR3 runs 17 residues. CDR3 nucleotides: TGTGCCAGCAGGACTAGCGGGAGGCCGCCGGATTGGAATGAGCAGTTCTTC. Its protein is CASRTSGRPPDWNEQFF.

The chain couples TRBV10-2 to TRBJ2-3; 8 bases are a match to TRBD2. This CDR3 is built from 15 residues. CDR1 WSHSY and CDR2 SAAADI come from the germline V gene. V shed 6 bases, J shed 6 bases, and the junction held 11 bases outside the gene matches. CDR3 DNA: TGCGCCAGCAGCACCACTAGCGGACCGGGGGATACGCAGTATTTT. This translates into CASSTTSGPGDTQYF.

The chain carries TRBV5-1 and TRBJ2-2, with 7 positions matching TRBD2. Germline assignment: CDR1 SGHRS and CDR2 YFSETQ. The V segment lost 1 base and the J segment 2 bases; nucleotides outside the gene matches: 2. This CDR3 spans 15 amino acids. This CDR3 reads CASSLSGTNTGELFF. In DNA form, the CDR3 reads TGCGCCAGCAGCTTGAGCGGGACTAACACCGGGGAGCTGTTTTTT.

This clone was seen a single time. The DNA for the CDR3 is TGTGCCAGCAGCCGAGCCCCAACAGGGGGCGCGGGAGCTTTCTTT. Protein product: CASSRAPTGGAGAFF. This chain joins TRBV3-1 (or the pseudogene TRBV3-2) and TRBJ1-1, with 9 bases identical to TRBD1. This CDR3 is 15 amino acids long. Germline V gene sequence: CDR1 LGHDT, CDR2 YNNKEL (reference sequence). The ends lost 4 bases at V and 10 bases at J; junction bases unmatched: 13.

In nucleotides, the CDR3 is TGCGCCAGCAGCTTCGGAGTAGCGGGAGGTTCGGGGAATGAGCAGTTCTTC. This gives the protein CASSFGVAGGSGNEQFF. J is TRBJ2-1 and V is TRBV4-3; 10 bases are shared with TRBD2. V was pared by 5 bases and J by 7 bases, with 14 bases of the junction left unmatched. CDR3 size: 17 residues. CDR1 is LGHNA and CDR2 is YSLEER in the germline V gene.

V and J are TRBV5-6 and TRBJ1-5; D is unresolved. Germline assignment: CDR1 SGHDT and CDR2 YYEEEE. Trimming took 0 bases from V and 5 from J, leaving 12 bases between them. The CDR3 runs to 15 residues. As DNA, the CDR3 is TGTGCCAGCAGCTTGGACGGAGGCCGGTATCAGCCCCAGCATTTT. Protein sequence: CASSLDGGRYQPQHF.

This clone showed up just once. CDR3 nucleotides: TGCGCCAGCAGCTTGGGAGGGTTGGATCAGCCCCAGCATTTT. Amino acids: CASSLGGLDQPQHF. The chain recombines TRBV5-1 with TRBJ1-5; D is undetermined. Germline V gene data show CDR1 as SGHRS and CDR2 as YFSETQ. CDR3 length equals 14 residues. V lost 0 bases, J lost 5 bases, and 9 bases lay in between. Full variable domain (rest looked up from reference TRBV5-1 and TRBJ1-5): KAGVTQTPRYLIKTRGQQVTLSCSPISGHRSVSWYQQTPGQGLQFLFEYFSETQRNKGNFPGRFSGRQFSNSRSEMNVSTLELGDSALYLCASSLGGLDQPQHFGDGTRLSIL.

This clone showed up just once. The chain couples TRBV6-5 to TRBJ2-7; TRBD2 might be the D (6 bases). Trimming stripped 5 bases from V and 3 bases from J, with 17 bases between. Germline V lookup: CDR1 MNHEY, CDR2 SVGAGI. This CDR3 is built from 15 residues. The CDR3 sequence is CASSSTWGLNYEQYV. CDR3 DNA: TGTGCCAGCAGTAGTACGTGGGGACTCAACTACGAGCAGTACGTC.

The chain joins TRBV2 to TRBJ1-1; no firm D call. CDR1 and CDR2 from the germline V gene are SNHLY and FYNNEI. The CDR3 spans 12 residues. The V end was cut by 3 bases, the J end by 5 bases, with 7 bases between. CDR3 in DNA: TGTGCCAGCAGTGACCGGAGGACTGAAGCTTTCTTT. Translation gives CASSDRRTEAFF. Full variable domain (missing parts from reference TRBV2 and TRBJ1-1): EPEVTQTPSHQVTQMGQEVILRCVPISNHLYFYWYRQILGQKVEFLVSFYNNEISEKSEIFDDQFSVERPDGSNFTLKIRSTKLEDSAMYFCASSDRRTEAFFGQGTRLTVV.

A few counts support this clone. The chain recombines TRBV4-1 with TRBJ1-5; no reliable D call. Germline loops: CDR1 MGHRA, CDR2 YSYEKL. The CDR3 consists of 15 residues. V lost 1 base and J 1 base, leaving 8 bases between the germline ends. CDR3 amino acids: CASSQGGGSNQPQHF. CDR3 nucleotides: TGCGCCAGCAGCCAAGGGGGAGGAAGCAATCAGCCCCAGCATTTT.

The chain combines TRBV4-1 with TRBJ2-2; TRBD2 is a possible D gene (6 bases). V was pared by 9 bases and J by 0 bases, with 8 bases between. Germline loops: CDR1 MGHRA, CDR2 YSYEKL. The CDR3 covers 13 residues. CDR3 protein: CARGLPNTGELFF. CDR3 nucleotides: TGCGCCAGAGGACTACCGAACACCGGGGAGCTGTTTTTT.

CDR3 sequence reads: CASSGLAGSNEQFF. The CDR3 bases are TGTGCCAGCAGTGGACTAGCGGGTTCTAATGAGCAGTTCTTC. The chain combines TRBV7-9 with TRBJ2-1; 11 nucleotides match TRBD2. The CDR3 has 14 residues. The junction had 5 bases not matched to a gene; V was cut back by 6 bases and J by 7 bases. The germline V gene has CDR1 SEHNR and CDR2 FQNEAQ (reference sequence).

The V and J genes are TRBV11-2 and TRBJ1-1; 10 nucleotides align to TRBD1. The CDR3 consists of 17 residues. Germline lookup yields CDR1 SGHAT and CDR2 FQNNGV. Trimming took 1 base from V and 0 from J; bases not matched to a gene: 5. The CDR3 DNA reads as TGTGCCAGCAGCTTAGGCCCGGGACAGGGGTTGAACACTGAAGCTTTCTTT. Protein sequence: CASSLGPGQGLNTEAFF.

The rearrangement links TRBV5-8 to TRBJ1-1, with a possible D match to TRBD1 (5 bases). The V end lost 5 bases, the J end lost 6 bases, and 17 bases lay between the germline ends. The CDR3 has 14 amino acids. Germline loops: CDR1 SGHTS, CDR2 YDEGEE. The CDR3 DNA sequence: TGTGCCAGCAGTTACAGGATTCTCGGTGCTGAAGCTTTCTTT. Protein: CASSYRILGAEAFF.

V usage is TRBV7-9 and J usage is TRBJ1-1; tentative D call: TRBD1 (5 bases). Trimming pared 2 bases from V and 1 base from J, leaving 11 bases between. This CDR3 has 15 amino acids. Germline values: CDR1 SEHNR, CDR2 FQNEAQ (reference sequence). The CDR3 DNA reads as TGTGCCAGCAGCTTAAGGGAAACAGGGAACACTGAAGCTTTCTTT. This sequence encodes CASSLRETGNTEAFF.

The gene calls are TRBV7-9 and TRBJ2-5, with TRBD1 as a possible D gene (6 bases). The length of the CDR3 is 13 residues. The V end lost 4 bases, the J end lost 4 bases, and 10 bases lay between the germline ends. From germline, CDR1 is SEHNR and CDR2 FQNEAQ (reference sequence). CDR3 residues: CASSSDRRETQYF. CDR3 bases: TGTGCCAGCAGCTCAGACAGGCGAGAGACCCAGTACTTC.

The DNA for the CDR3 is TGTGCCAGCAGCCTAGCAGGTATCTCCTACAATGAGCAGTTCTTC. Protein sequence: CASSLAGISYNEQFF. The chain employs TRBV9 and TRBJ2-1, with D maybe TRBD2 (5 bases). Trimming stripped 4 bases from V and 0 bases from J, with 11 bases between. The CDR3 is 15 amino acids. Germline V gene lookup returns CDR1 SGDLS and CDR2 YYNGEE.

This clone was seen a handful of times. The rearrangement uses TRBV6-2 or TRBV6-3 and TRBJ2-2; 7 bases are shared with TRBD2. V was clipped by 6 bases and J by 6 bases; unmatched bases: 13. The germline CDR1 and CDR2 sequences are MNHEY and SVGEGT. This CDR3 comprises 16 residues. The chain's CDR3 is CASSPLWQGGAGELFF. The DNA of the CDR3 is TGTGCCAGCAGCCCTCTCTGGCAGGGAGGGGCCGGGGAGCTGTTTTTT.

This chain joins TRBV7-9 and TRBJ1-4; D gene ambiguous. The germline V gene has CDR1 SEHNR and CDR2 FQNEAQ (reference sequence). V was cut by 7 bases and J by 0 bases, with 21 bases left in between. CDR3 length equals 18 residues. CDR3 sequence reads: CASTTTLLSEPTNEKLFF. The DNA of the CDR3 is TGTGCCAGCACAACAACGCTGCTCAGTGAACCAACTAATGAAAAACTGTTTTTT.

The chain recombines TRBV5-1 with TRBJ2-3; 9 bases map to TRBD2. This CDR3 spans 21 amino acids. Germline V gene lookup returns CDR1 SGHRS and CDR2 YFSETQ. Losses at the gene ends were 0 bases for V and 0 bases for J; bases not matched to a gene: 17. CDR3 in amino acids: CASSLEGSVAGDPSSTDTQYF. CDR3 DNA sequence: TGCGCCAGCAGCTTGGAAGGTTCAGTAGCGGGGGACCCCTCTAGCACAGATACGCAGTATTTT. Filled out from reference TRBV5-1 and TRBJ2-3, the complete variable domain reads KAGVTQTPRYLIKTRGQQVTLSCSPISGHRSVSWYQQTPGQGLQFLFEYFSETQRNKGNFPGRFSGRQFSNSRSEMNVSTLELGDSALYLCASSLEGSVAGDPSSTDTQYFGPGTRLTVL.

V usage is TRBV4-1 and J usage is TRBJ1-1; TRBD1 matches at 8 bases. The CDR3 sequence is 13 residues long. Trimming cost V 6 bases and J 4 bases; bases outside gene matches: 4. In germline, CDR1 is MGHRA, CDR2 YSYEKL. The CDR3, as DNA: TGCGCCAGCAGACAGACAGGGGCCACTGAAGCTTTCTTT. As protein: CASRQTGATEAFF.

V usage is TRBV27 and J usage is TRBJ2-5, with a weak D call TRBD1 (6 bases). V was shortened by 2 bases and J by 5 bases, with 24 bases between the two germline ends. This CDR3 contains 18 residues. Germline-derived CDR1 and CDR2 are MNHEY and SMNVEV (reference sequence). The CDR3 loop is CASSLVSRGMSVPETQYF. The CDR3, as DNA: TGTGCCAGCAGTTTAGTTAGCAGGGGTATGTCGGTTCCGGAGACCCAGTACTTC.

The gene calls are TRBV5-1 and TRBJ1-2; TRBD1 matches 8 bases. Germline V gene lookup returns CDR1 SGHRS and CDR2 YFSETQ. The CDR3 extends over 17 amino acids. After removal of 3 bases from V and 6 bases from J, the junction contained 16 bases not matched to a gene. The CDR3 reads CASSSSRDRSKGDGYTF. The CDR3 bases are TGCGCCAGCAGCTCGTCCCGGGACAGGTCCAAGGGTGATGGCTACACCTTC.

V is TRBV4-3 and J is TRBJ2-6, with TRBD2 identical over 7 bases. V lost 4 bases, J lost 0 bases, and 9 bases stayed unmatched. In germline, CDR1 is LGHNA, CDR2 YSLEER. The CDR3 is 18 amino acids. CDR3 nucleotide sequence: TGCGCCAGCAGCCCCCACAGCGGGACTACCTCTGGGGCCAACGTCCTGACTTTC. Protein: CASSPHSGTTSGANVLTF.

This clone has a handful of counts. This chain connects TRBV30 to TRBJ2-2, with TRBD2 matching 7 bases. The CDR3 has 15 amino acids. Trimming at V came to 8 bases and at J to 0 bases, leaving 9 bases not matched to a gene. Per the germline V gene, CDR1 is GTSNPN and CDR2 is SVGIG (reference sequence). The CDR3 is CAVPPSGPNTGELFF. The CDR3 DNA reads TGTGCCGTCCCTCCTAGCGGACCGAACACCGGGGAGCTGTTTTTT.

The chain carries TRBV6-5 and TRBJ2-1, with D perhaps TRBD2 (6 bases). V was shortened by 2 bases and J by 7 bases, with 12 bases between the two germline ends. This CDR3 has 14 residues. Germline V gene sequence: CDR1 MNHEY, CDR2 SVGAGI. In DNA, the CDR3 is TGTGCCAGCAGTTACGGAGGGCCGGGGAATGAGCAGTTCTTC. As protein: CASSYGGPGNEQFF.